This entry features one TCR beta chain sequence. The specificity of this receptor is unknown. No qualities accompany the bases; no much larger clone lies one base away. Cut back by 5 bases and 4 bases, the V and J ends lie 15 bases apart. Looking up the germline V gene yields CDR1 SNHLY and CDR2 FYNNEI. Measured from the cysteine to the phenylalanine, the CDR3 is 15 residues long. The kept DNA is CDR3 alone, 45 bases in frame from the first base. Participants in the prospective study were enrolled through a virtual design, were aged 18 to 89 years, and lived in 20 to 30 United States geographic areas. Cohort assignment in the prospective study relied on participant-reported clinical history from a screening survey and a study questionnaire. Exposed participants had been in contact with someone with a PCR-confirmed or clinician-diagnosed COVID-19 case within 2 weeks of study entry. In the prospective study, whole blood, serum and a nasopharyngeal or oropharyngeal swab were collected from each participant by mobile phlebotomists. Prospective study participants could optionally give additional blood draws and questionnaires over a 2-month period. Blood samples from the prospective study were shipped frozen or at room temperature prior to DNA extraction.

This sample is drawn from a study of blood T cell repertoires in COVID-19 (dated by TCRdb to 2019 to 2021). About the investigation overall: The collaborator samples originated in the United States, Italy and Spain and spanned the acute and convalescent phases of COVID-19. The repertoires were made available in a free public database intended to serve as a resource for research on the immune response to SARS-CoV-2. Nearly every sample came with metadata listing a de-identified subject ID, COVID-19 status, age in years and sex. The dataset comprised deeply sampled blood TCRbeta repertoires from subjects exposed to, actively infected with, or recovered from COVID-19. The samples were drawn from two sources: the first 160 participants of the ongoing ImmuneRACE study, and fewer than 1,500 subjects contributed by 6 global collaborators. The prospective study material was composed of cDNA or gDNA derived from T cells, B-cell-depleted T cells, or PBMCs. Where HLA class I and class II types were available, the types were taken from metadata supplied by the sample provider, not from assay-based typing.

The immunoSEQ Assay, a bias-controlled multiplex PCR, was used to amplify TCRbeta CDR3 regions from genomic DNA. For the original study's pipeline: Within the assay, amplification of reference gene primers was used to estimate how many nucleated cells each sample contained. To quantify the absolute abundance of each unique TCRbeta CDR3 rearrangement, sequence reads were collapsed and filtered. For each sample, productive Simpson clonality was calculated by taking the square root of Simpson's diversity index across productive rearrangements. What TCRdb holds here is the immuneACCESS table cut down to in-frame rearrangements. Part of the clones is not present; checked against another copy, under half of the missing clones reflect an unresolved V gene, and the others are unexplained. D and trimming were read from the DNA, whereas the V and J calls and clone size are those reported in that table. The sample profile shows about 200,000 clones; about 86% of them were found once. The ten largest make up about 4.5% of the sample.

What the authors observed across the whole study: The amount of clinical and demographic metadata varied by source and participant and was provided uncurated.

Sequencing was performed on PBMCs or T cells enriched from blood (not recorded which). The rearranged chain carries TRBV2 and TRBJ1-5, with the D gene call left open. The TCR comes from a woman in her thirties who had been exposed to COVID-19. The encoded CDR3 is CASSPQRGGNQPQHF. DNA sequence: TGTGCCAGCAGTCCACAGAGAGGAGGGAATCAGCCCCAGCATTTT.